These 32 T cell receptor beta chains originate from one sample sequenced in a study of blood T cell repertoires in COVID-19. This table comes from immunoSEQ multiplex PCR, and its TCRdb copy is limited to in-frame clones, with some not included. The sample carries 51,000 or so clones, roughly 86% recorded once. The sequenced material came from peripheral blood. Source of these receptors: an elderly man with active or convalescent COVID-19.

The chain joins TRBV7-2 to TRBJ1-2; 7 positions agree with TRBD1. Looked up from germline, CDR1 is SGHTA and CDR2 is FQGNSA. V lost 4 bases and J lost 8; bases outside the gene matches: 10. This CDR3 is built from 14 residues. The CDR3 DNA reads as TGTGCCAGCAGCTCGATCAGGACAGGAGGGGGCTACACCTTC. It codes for CASSSIRTGGGYTF.

The chain carries TRBV5-1 and TRBJ2-6; tentative D call: TRBD1 (5 bases). This CDR3 is built from 17 residues. Deletions cut 1 base from V and 0 bases from J, with 11 bases between. Germline V gene sequence: CDR1 SGHRS, CDR2 YFSETQ. The CDR3 DNA reads TGCGCCAGCAGCTTGATCGGCAGGGCCTCTGGGGCCAACGTCCTGACTTTC. As protein: CASSLIGRASGANVLTF. The entire variable domain, with the rest obtained from reference TRBV5-1 and TRBJ2-6, is as follows: KAGVTQTPRYLIKTRGQQVTLSCSPISGHRSVSWYQQTPGQGLQFLFEYFSETQRNKGNFPGRFSGRQFSNSRSEMNVSTLELGDSALYLCASSLIGRASGANVLTFGAGSRLTVL.

This chain joins TRBV5-1 and TRBJ2-1; 14 bases align to TRBD2. The V gene end was trimmed by 5 bases and the J gene end by 6 bases; junction bases not matched to a gene: 13. Germline V gene lookup returns CDR1 SGHRS and CDR2 YFSETQ. This CDR3 is 18 amino acids long. CDR3 loop: CASSFGTSGGGGLNEQFF. DNA for the CDR3: TGCGCCAGCAGTTTCGGGACTAGCGGGGGAGGCGGGCTCAATGAGCAGTTCTTC. Variable domain in full (rest from reference TRBV5-1 and TRBJ2-1): KAGVTQTPRYLIKTRGQQVTLSCSPISGHRSVSWYQQTPGQGLQFLFEYFSETQRNKGNFPGRFSGRQFSNSRSEMNVSTLELGDSALYLCASSFGTSGGGGLNEQFFGPGTRLTVL.

The V call is TRBV6-2 or TRBV6-3, the J call TRBJ1-1; D is uncertain. V was clipped by 3 bases and J by 1 base, with 9 bases between them. Looked up from germline, CDR1 is MNHEY and CDR2 is SVGEGT. This CDR3 has 14 amino acids. Here the CDR3 DNA reads TGTGCCAGCAGTTATTCCGGAGAGAACACTGAAGCTTTCTTT. Protein sequence: CASSYSGENTEAFF.

This chain connects TRBV25-1 to TRBJ1-4; TRBD1 matches at 7 bases. Losses at the gene ends were 7 bases for V and 8 bases for J; bases not matched to a gene: 10. CDR1 and CDR2 from the germline V gene are MGHDK and SYGVNS. The length of the CDR3 is 14 residues. In DNA, the CDR3 is TGTGCCAGCACCCCATCAGGGGGTTTCGAAAAACTGTTTTTT. Protein product: CASTPSGGFEKLFF.

The rearrangement joins TRBV27 to TRBJ2-3; TRBD1 matches 7 bases. Per the germline V gene, CDR1 is MNHEY and CDR2 is SMNVEV (reference sequence). CDR3 size: 13 residues. V lost 4 bases to trimming and J lost 6 bases; unmatched junction nucleotides: 4. This chain's CDR3 is CASSYRGSDTQYF. CDR3 coding DNA: TGTGCCAGCAGTTACAGGGGTTCGGATACGCAGTATTTT.

In this sample, this clone turned up once. This chain joins TRBV10-2 and TRBJ1-2; the match to TRBD1 covers 7 bases. V shed 6 bases, J shed 7 bases, and the junction held 14 bases outside the gene matches. The length of the CDR3 is 15 residues. CDR1 and CDR2 from the germline V gene are WSHSY and SAAADI. DNA for the CDR3: TGCGCCAGCAGCCCGGCGGCCAGGGGGATGTTTGGCTACACCTTC. It yields the protein CASSPAARGMFGYTF.

The V call is TRBV7-3, the J call TRBJ2-3; 8 bases are shared with TRBD2. The CDR3 loop spans 14 amino acids. Germline V gives CDR1 SGHTA, CDR2 FQGTGA. V lost 5 bases, J lost 3 bases, and 4 bases stayed unmatched. The DNA of the CDR3 is TGTGCCAGCAGCCCAGGACTAGCAACAGATACGCAGTATTTT. Residues: CASSPGLATDTQYF.

V usage is TRBV6-6 and J usage is TRBJ2-3; the D gene is possibly TRBD2 (6 bases). The CDR3 runs to 16 residues. Germline lookup yields CDR1 MNHNY and CDR2 SVGAGI (reference sequence). V gave up 2 bases and J gave up 0 bases, with 12 bases separating them. The CDR3 nucleotides are TGTGCCAGCAGTTACGCGATAGCGGCTAGCACAGATACGCAGTATTTT. Translating it yields CASSYAIAASTDTQYF.

The chain has TRBV6-4 and TRBJ1-4, with D maybe TRBD1 (5 bases). Trimming removed 0 bases from V and 7 bases from J, with 6 bases in between. Germline CDR1 and CDR2: MRHNA and SNTAGT. The CDR3 is made up of 13 amino acids. In DNA, the CDR3 is TGTGCCAGCAGTGACTCAACAGGTGAAAAACTGTTTTTT. This translates into CASSDSTGEKLFF.

The rearrangement uses TRBV19 and TRBJ2-2; 8 bases align to TRBD1. This CDR3 has 15 residues. Germline loops: CDR1 LNHDA, CDR2 SQIVND (reference sequence). Trimming at V came to 2 bases and at J to 2 bases, leaving 1 base not matched to a gene. This CDR3 reads CASSIQGANTGELFF. CDR3 coding DNA: TGTGCCAGTAGTATACAGGGGGCTAACACCGGGGAGCTGTTTTTT.

The chain carries TRBV9 and TRBJ2-3; TRBD2 aligns across 14 bases. Germline V lookup: CDR1 SGDLS, CDR2 YYNGEE. J was trimmed by 1 base and V by 0 bases; bases with no gene match: 7. The CDR3 consists of 19 residues. CDR3 in DNA: TGTGCCAGCAGCGTAGCTCTGGGACTAGCGGGAGATCGCACAGATACGCAGTATTTT. Encoded protein: CASSVALGLAGDRTDTQYF. The full variable domain, its missing parts supplied by reference TRBV9 and TRBJ2-3, is DSGVTQTPKHLITATGQRVTLRCSPRSGDLSVYWYQQSLDQGLQFLIQYYNGEERAKGNILERFSAQQFPDLHSELNLSSLELGDSALYFCASSVALGLAGDRTDTQYFGPGTRLTVL.

This clone was detected once. This rearrangement joins TRBV27 to TRBJ1-6, with D tentatively TRBD1 (6 bases). The CDR3 totals 16 residues. Germline CDR1 is MNHEY and CDR2 is SMNVEV (reference sequence). V gave up 7 bases and J gave up 7 bases, with 20 bases separating them. CDR3 loop: CASNQSGGPMNSPLHF. The CDR3 nucleotides are TGTGCCAGCAACCAGTCCGGGGGGCCGATGAATTCACCCCTCCACTTT.

This clone came up once. The chain has TRBV28 and TRBJ2-7, with D perhaps matching TRBD1 (5 bases). The CDR3 sequence is 14 residues long. V shed 2 bases and J shed 2 bases, with 10 bases lying between them. Germline CDR1 MDHEN, CDR2 SYDVKM. The CDR3 reads CASSLPRVPYEQYF. CDR3 sequence (DNA): TGTGCCAGCAGTTTACCCAGGGTCCCCTACGAGCAGTACTTC.

The chain couples TRBV7-3 to TRBJ1-2, with D perhaps TRBD1 (6 bases). Between the trimmed V and J ends, which lost 3 bases and 6 bases, there was a span of 14 bases. The germline CDR1 and CDR2 sequences are SGHTA and FQGTGA. This CDR3 is built from 14 residues. CDR3 nucleotide sequence: TGTGCCAGCAGCTTCTTACAGGGAAAAGATGGCTACACCTTC. As protein: CASSFLQGKDGYTF.

The chain employs TRBV19 and TRBJ1-5; 7 nucleotides agree with TRBD1. V was clipped by 5 bases and J by 0 bases; unmatched bases: 7. Germline CDR1 and CDR2: LNHDA and SQIVND (reference sequence). The CDR3 spans 16 residues. CDR3 nucleotides: TGTGCCAGTAGTCGGACAGGTATCTATAGCAATCAGCCCCAGCATTTT. It is translated as CASSRTGIYSNQPQHF.

The rearrangement joins TRBV19 to TRBJ2-7, with 10 positions matching TRBD2. Germline V gene sequence: CDR1 LNHDA, CDR2 SQIVND (reference sequence). The ends lost 4 bases at V and 0 bases at J; junction bases unmatched: 9. The CDR3 covers 17 residues. The CDR3 is CASSTRRLAGGSYEQYF. CDR3 in DNA: TGTGCCAGTAGTACCCGCCGGTTAGCGGGGGGCTCCTACGAGCAGTACTTC. Full variable domain (missing parts from reference TRBV19 and TRBJ2-7): DGGITQSPKYLFRKEGQNVTLSCEQNLNHDAMYWYRQDPGQGLRLIYYSQIVNDFQKGDIAEGYSVSREKKESFPLTVTSAQKNPTAFYLCASSTRRLAGGSYEQYFGPGTRLTVT.

The chain carries TRBV5-4 and TRBJ2-4; 11 nucleotides match TRBD1. Germline lookup yields CDR1 SGHNT and CDR2 YYREEE (reference sequence). V shed 4 bases and J 6 bases; nucleotides not matched to a gene: 12. The CDR3 is made up of 17 amino acids. The CDR3 loop reads CASSEDTWGQGGNIQYF. In DNA form, the CDR3 reads TGTGCCAGCAGCGAGGATACCTGGGGACAGGGGGGAAACATTCAGTACTTC.

V and J are TRBV5-4 and TRBJ1-5; D unresolved. CDR1 is SGHNT, CDR2 YYREEE, per germline (reference sequence). The CDR3 has 10 residues. V lost 6 bases, J lost 7 bases, and 5 bases lay in between. The CDR3 here is CASTKQPQHF. Written as DNA, the CDR3 is TGTGCCAGCACCAAACAGCCCCAGCATTTT.

This sequence joins TRBV7-2 and TRBJ2-5, with TRBD2 identical over 10 bases. CDR3 size: 15 residues. Germline lookup yields CDR1 SGHTA and CDR2 FQGNSA. V lost 0 bases to trimming and J lost 4 bases; unmatched junction nucleotides: 2. The CDR3 nucleotides are TGTGCCAGCAGCTTAGCCCCTAGCGGGAGAGAGACCCAGTACTTC. It yields the protein CASSLAPSGRETQYF.

The chain combines TRBV5-5 with TRBJ2-2; 7 bases are a match to TRBD1. V lost 4 bases, J lost 1 base, and 7 bases stayed unmatched. Germline V CDR1 and CDR2: SGHKS, YYEKEE (reference sequence). The CDR3 runs 16 residues. The CDR3 region is CASSARRGLNTGELFF. The CDR3 region has the DNA TGTGCCAGCAGCGCACGCAGGGGGTTGAACACCGGGGAGCTGTTTTTT.

This chain links TRBV19 with TRBJ2-5; unclear D gene. Germline loops: CDR1 LNHDA, CDR2 SQIVND (reference sequence). V was shortened by 1 base and J by 4 bases, with 7 bases between the two germline ends. The CDR3 is 13 residues long. The CDR3 loop reads CASSIGWLETQYF. CDR3 nucleotides: TGTGCCAGTAGTATAGGCTGGCTAGAGACCCAGTACTTC.

The V gene is TRBV14, the J gene TRBJ1-1; maybe TRBD1 (6 bases). V lost 2 bases, J lost 3 bases, and 7 bases lay in between. The CDR3 contains 13 residues. The germline CDR1 and CDR2 sequences are SGHDN and FVKESK. The CDR3 loop is CASSQHRDTEAFF. The CDR3 nucleotides read TGTGCCAGCAGCCAACACAGGGACACTGAAGCTTTCTTT.

The V call is TRBV7-2, the J call TRBJ2-7; possible D gene TRBD1, 8 bases. Trimming pared 4 bases from V and 4 bases from J, leaving 14 bases between. The CDR3 consists of 14 residues. Germline V CDR1 and CDR2: SGHTA, FQGNSA. The CDR3 is CASSSQGGRYEQYF. CDR3 DNA: TGTGCCAGCAGCTCACAGGGGGGGAGATACGAGCAGTACTTC.

The V call is TRBV13, the J call TRBJ2-7; TRBD1 matches at 9 bases. The CDR3 spans 16 residues. Germline loops: CDR1 PRHDT, CDR2 FYEKMQ (reference sequence). V lost 6 bases, J lost 0 bases, and 9 bases stayed unmatched. The CDR3 bases are TGTGCCAGCAGTAAGAAAGGGACAGGGACCTCCTACGAGCAGTACTTC. Translation: CASSKKGTGTSYEQYF.

V usage is TRBV10-3 and J usage is TRBJ2-3, with TRBD1 matching over 8 bases. This CDR3 has 13 amino acids. Germline trimming cut 11 bases from V and 6 bases from J; bases unmatched to any gene: 10. The germline gives CDR1 ENHRY, CDR2 SYGVKD. This chain's CDR3 is CALWTGSGDTQYF. CDR3 coding DNA: TGTGCCCTTTGGACAGGGTCAGGGGATACGCAGTATTTT.

The count of this clone is one. The rearrangement joins TRBV7-9 to TRBJ2-1; D is ambiguous. CDR3 length: 18 residues. Trimming pared 6 bases from V and 1 base from J, leaving 22 bases between. Germline CDR1 is SEHNR and CDR2 is FQNEAQ (reference sequence). CDR3 in amino acids: CASRYALLESASYNEQFF. The CDR3 DNA reads as TGTGCCAGCAGGTACGCCCTATTGGAGAGTGCGTCCTACAATGAGCAGTTCTTC.

The chain recombines TRBV19 with TRBJ2-1, with a tentative D call TRBD2 (6 bases). Per germline, CDR1 LNHDA and CDR2 SQIVND (reference sequence). This CDR3 has 14 amino acids. V was clipped by 7 bases and J by 7 bases, with 17 bases between them. The CDR3 here is CASIHSVGGNEQFF. CDR3 nucleotide sequence: TGTGCCAGTATCCATTCAGTCGGGGGAAATGAGCAGTTCTTC.

The chain links TRBV18 to TRBJ1-4, with 8 nucleotides matching TRBD1. The CDR3 totals 14 residues. J gave up 5 bases and V 2 bases, and 1 base lay outside the gene matches. Germline V gene data show CDR1 as KGHSH and CDR2 as LQKENI. The CDR3 DNA is TGTGCCAGCTCACCATGGACAGGGAATGAAAAACTGTTTTTT. Encoded protein: CASSPWTGNEKLFF.

The V gene is TRBV7-9, the J gene TRBJ2-7; D is perhaps TRBD1 (5 bases). Germline values: CDR1 SEHNR, CDR2 FQNEAQ (reference sequence). Trimming took off 1 base at V and 4 bases at J, with 11 bases between the two ends. This CDR3 is 14 amino acids long. The CDR3 protein is CASSLGGLIYEQYF. In DNA form, the CDR3 reads TGTGCCAGCAGCTTAGGGGGCTTAATTTACGAGCAGTACTTC.

This chain links TRBV11-1 with TRBJ2-5; 7 positions agree with TRBD2. The CDR3 covers 14 residues. With 3 bases clipped from V and 5 bases from J, the junction kept 6 bases outside the gene matches. From germline, CDR1 is SGHAT and CDR2 FQDESV (reference sequence). CDR3 sequence (DNA): TGTGCCAGCAGCTTTCGCGGGGGATGGGAGACCCAGTACTTC. Amino acid sequence: CASSFRGGWETQYF. Complete variable domain (other parts from reference TRBV11-1 and TRBJ2-5): EAEVAQSPRYKITEKSQAVAFWCDPISGHATLYWYRQILGQGPELLVQFQDESVVDDSQLPKDRFSAERLKGVDSTLKIQPAELGDSAMYLCASSFRGGWETQYFGPGTRLLVL.

The J gene is TRBJ2-7, the V gene TRBV6-2 or TRBV6-3; D possibly corresponds to TRBD1 (6 bases). This CDR3 is built from 15 residues. V was shortened by 6 bases and J by 2 bases, with 17 bases between the two germline ends. CDR1 and CDR2 (germline): MNHEY, SVGEGT. In DNA form, the CDR3 reads TGTGCCAGCAGCCTCTTAGGGGGAGTCCCCTACGAGCAGTACTTC. Protein product: CASSLLGGVPYEQYF.